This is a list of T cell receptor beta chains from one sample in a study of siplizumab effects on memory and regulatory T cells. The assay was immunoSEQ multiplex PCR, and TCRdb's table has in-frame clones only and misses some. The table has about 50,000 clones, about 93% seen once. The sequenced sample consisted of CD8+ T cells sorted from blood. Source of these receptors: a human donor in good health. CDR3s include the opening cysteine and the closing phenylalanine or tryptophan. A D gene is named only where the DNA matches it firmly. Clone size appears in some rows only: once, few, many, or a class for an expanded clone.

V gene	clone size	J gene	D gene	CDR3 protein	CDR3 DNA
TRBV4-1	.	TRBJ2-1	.	CASSQVGGGSYNEQFF	TGCGCCAGCAGCCAAGTTGGGGGCGGCTCCTACAATGAGCAGTTCTTC
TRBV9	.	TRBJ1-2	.	CASSVAEGNYGYTF	TGTGCCAGCAGCGTAGCGGAGGGGAACTATGGCTACACCTTC
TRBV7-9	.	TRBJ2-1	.	CASSHRDGNNEQFF	TGTGCCAGCAGCCACCGGGACGGAAACAATGAGCAGTTCTTC
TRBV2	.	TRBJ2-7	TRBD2	CASSEVTSGTYEQYF	TGTGCCAGCAGTGAAGTGACTAGCGGAACCTACGAGCAGTACTTC
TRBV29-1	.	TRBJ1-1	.	CSVNRKATEAFF	TGCAGCGTTAACAGAAAGGCCACTGAAGCTTTCTTT
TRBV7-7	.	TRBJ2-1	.	CASSLAPYDEQFF	TGTGCCAGCAGCCTAGCTCCGTACGATGAGCAGTTCTTC
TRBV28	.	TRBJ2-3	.	CASNHESPGTDTQYF	TGTGCCAGCAATCATGAGTCCCCGGGTACAGATACGCAGTATTTT
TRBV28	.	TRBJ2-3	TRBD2	CASRNRDRAKTSGSGTVTDTQYF	TGTGCCAGCAGAAACCGGGACAGGGCTAAGACTAGCGGGAGTGGGACCGTGACAGATACGCAGTATTTT
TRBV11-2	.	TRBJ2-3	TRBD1	CASRHRGQGGYTQYF	TGTGCCAGCAGGCACCGTGGACAGGGGGGATATACGCAGTATTTT
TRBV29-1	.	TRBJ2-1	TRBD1	CSAPRGQSYNEQFF	TGCAGCGCGCCTCGGGGACAGAGTTACAATGAGCAGTTCTTC
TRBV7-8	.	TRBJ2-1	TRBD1	CASSFPGTGYNEQFF	TGTGCCAGCAGCTTTCCCGGGACAGGGTACAATGAGCAGTTCTTC
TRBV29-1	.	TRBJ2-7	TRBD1	CSVEGQGVMEDEQYF	TGCAGCGTTGAAGGGCAGGGGGTGATGGAGGACGAGCAGTACTTC
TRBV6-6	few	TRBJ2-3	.	CASSYNWGDTQYF	TGTGCCAGCAGTTACAATTGGGGGGATACGCAGTATTTT
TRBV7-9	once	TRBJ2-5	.	CAGQSRYQETQYF	TGTGCCGGACAGTCGCGGTACCAAGAGACCCAGTACTTC
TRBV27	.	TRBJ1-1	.	CASSLFEEAEAFF	TGTGCCAGCAGTTTATTTGAGGAAGCTGAAGCTTTCTTT
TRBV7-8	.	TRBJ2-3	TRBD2	CASSPLPGLGADTQYF	TGTGCCAGCAGCCCATTACCGGGACTAGGGGCAGATACGCAGTATTTT
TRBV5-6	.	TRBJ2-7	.	CASSLGSGLGEQYF	TGTGCCAGCAGCTTGGGGTCGGGGCTCGGAGAGCAGTACTTC
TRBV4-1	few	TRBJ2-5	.	CASSHAATVEETQYF	TGCGCCAGCAGCCACGCCGCGACAGTCGAAGAGACCCAGTACTTC
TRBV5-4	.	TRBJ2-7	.	CASSPVSSSSYEQYF	TGTGCCAGCAGCCCCGTTTCGAGCTCCTCCTACGAGCAGTACTTC
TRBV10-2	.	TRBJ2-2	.	CASSESGRGELFF	TGCGCCAGCAGTGAATCTGGCCGGGGCGAGCTGTTTTTT
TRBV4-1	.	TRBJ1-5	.	CASSQDGFGGQPQHF	TGCGCCAGCAGCCAAGATGGCTTCGGGGGCCAGCCCCAGCATTTT
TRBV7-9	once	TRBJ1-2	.	CASSLLMEGYGYTF	TGTGCCAGCAGCTTACTTATGGAAGGCTACGGCTACACCTTC
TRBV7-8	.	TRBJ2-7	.	CASSLVAGALNEQYF	TGTGCCAGCAGCTTAGTGGCAGGGGCTTTGAACGAGCAGTACTTC